This T cell receptor (beta chain) was profiled in a study of cytomegalovirus exposure and HLA in healthy donors. Primers for the PCR totalled 60 Vbeta and 13 Jbeta. Clones were sequenced by immunoSEQ multiplex PCR, and TCRdb holds only the in-frame ones, with some missing. The data contain 95,000 to 150,000 clones, over 60% of them singletons. CDR3 length: 15 amino acids. The chain combines TRBV1 with TRBJ2-3; TRBD1 was called by the table and not checked on the DNA. TRBV1 is a pseudogene. The sequence was obtained from a woman aged 35 to 49 in good health and CMV-seropositive. Sequencing used PBMCs. CDR3 DNA sequence: TGCACCAGCGGCTGGGGAGGAGGGGGCGCAGATACGCAGTATTTT. It codes for CTSGWGGGGADTQYF.